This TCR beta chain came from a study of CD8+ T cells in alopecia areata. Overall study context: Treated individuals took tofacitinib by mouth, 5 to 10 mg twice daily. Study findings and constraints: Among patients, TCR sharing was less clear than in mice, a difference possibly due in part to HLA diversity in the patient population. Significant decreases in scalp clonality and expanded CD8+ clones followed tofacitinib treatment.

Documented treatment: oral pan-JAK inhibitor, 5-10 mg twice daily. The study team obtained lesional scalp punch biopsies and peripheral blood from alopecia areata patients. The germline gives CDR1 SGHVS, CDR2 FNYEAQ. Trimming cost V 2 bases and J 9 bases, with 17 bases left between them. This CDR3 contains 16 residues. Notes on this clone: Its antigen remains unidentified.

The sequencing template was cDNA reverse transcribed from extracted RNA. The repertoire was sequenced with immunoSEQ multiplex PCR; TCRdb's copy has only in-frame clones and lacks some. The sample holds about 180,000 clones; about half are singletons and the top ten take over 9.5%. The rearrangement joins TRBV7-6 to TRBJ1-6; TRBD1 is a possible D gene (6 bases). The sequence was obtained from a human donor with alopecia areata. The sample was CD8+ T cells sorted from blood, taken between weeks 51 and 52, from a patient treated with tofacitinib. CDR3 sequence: CASSLRKGTGSSPLHF. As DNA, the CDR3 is TGTGCCAGCAGCTTACGGAAGGGTACAGGGTCTTCACCCCTCCACTTT. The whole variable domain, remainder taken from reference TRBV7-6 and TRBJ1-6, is GAGVSQSPRYKVTKRGQDVALRCDPISGHVSLYWYRQALGQGPEFLTYFNYEAQQDKSGLPNDRFSAERPEGSISTLTIQRTEQRDSAMYRCASSLRKGTGSSPLHFGNGTRLTVT.